The next 5 T cell receptor beta chains were all read from a single sample in a study of cytomegalovirus exposure and HLA in healthy donors. Profiling relied on immunoSEQ multiplex PCR, and the TCRdb table lists in-frame clones only, not all of them. The profile shows around 52,000 clones, approximately 95% of them singletons. The sequencing sample was made of PBMCs. The receptors come from a woman aged 18 to 35 in good health and CMV-seronegative.

The V and J genes are TRBV6-4 and TRBJ2-3; 11 nucleotides line up with TRBD2. The CDR3 runs to 14 residues. Germline V gene data show CDR1 as MRHNA and CDR2 as SNTAGT. With V trimmed by 6 bases and J by 6 bases, 5 bases remained unmatched. CDR3 in DNA: TGTGCCAGCAGCCTAGCGGGGGGAGAGGATACGCAGTATTTT. This gives the protein CASSLAGGEDTQYF.

The CDR3 reads CASSKASGTDLQETQYF. CDR3 sequence (DNA): TGTGCCAGCAGCAAAGCTTCCGGGACAGACCTTCAAGAGACCCAGTACTTC. V usage is TRBV21-1 and J usage is TRBJ2-5; the tabulated D call, TRBD1, remains unverified against the DNA. TRBV21-1 is marked as a pseudogene. This CDR3 has 17 residues.

The V call is TRBV9, the J call TRBJ1-3; D possibly corresponds to TRBD1 (6 bases). CDR1 is SGDLS and CDR2 is YYNGEE in the germline V gene. The V end lost 3 bases, the J end lost 4 bases, and 8 bases lay between the germline ends. The CDR3 contains 13 residues. For the CDR3, the DNA is TGTGCCAGCAGCGGGGACATCGGAAACACCATATATTTT. Protein: CASSGDIGNTIYF.

The genes are TRBV5-6 and TRBJ2-3; 12 positions agree with TRBD2. Losses at the gene ends were 3 bases for V and 3 bases for J; bases not matched to a gene: 11. Germline-derived CDR1 and CDR2 are SGHDT and YYEEEE. This CDR3 comprises 18 residues. The CDR3 here is CASSSWGSSGRGTDTQYF. CDR3 DNA: TGTGCCAGCAGCTCCTGGGGGTCTAGCGGGAGGGGAACAGATACGCAGTATTTT.

The V and J genes are TRBV11-2 and TRBJ1-2; 7 nucleotides align to TRBD1. The germline gives CDR1 SGHAT, CDR2 FQNNGV. The CDR3 runs 20 residues. Unmatched junction bases numbered 16, after V lost 0 bases and J lost 0 bases. CDR3: CASSLEHRGPAGEANYGYTF. CDR3 bases: TGTGCCAGCAGCTTAGAGCACAGGGGCCCCGCGGGCGAAGCTAACTATGGCTACACCTTC.